The clone carrying this TCR beta chain was seen once. Only in-frame clones appear in the TCRdb table, and some are missing; sequencing was by immunoSEQ multiplex PCR. There are about 24,000 clones in the sample; 87% occur only once, and about 4.9% lies in the top ten. The data were taken from a study of blood T cell dynamics during melanoma immunotherapy. Time point defined: pre-treatment baseline. Response was assessed by RECIST 1.1 at 12 weeks, except a couple of rapid progressors. This CDR3 spans 16 amino acids. The germline V gene encodes CDR1 SGHNT and CDR2 YYREEE (reference sequence). V lost 0 bases and J lost 2; bases outside the gene matches: 5.

The sequencing here drew on blood, taken from a patient treated with checkpoint blockade. The chain employs TRBV5-4 and TRBJ2-3; 8 bases are shared with TRBD2. The TCR was taken from a human donor with melanoma. CDR3 coding DNA: TGTGCCAGCAGCTTGGATCTAGCGGGTCCCACAGATACGCAGTATTTT. Translating gives CASSLDLAGPTDTQYF.